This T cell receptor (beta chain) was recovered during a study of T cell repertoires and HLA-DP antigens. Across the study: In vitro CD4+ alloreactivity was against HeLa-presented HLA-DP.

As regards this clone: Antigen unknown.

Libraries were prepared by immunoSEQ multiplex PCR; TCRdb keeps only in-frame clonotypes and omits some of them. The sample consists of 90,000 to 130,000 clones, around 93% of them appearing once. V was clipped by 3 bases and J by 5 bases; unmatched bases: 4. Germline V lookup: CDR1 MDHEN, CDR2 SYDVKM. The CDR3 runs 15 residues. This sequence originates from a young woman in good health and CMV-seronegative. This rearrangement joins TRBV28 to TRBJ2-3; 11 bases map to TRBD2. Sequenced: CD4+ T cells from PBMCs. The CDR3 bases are TGTGCCAGCAGTTTCGCACTAGCGGGAGAAGATACGCAGTATTTT. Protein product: CASSFALAGEDTQYF.